Below, 25 T cell receptor beta chains from the same sample are listed, as sequenced in a study of T cell responses to AZD1222 COVID-19 vaccine. The data were produced by immunoSEQ multiplex PCR, yet TCRdb's version contains in-frame clones alone and is incomplete. The data show approximately 110,000 clones, with approximately 90% seen just once and around 2.5% held by the top ten. Here the sequenced sample was peripheral blood, taken on day 0 of AZD1222 vaccination. The origin of the receptors is an adult in good health.

In this sample, this clone turned up once. The rearrangement uses TRBV19 and TRBJ1-3; tentatively, D is TRBD1 (5 bases). The length of the CDR3 is 14 residues. Trimming left V 10 bases short and J 4 bases short, with 17 bases between. Per the germline V gene, CDR1 is LNHDA and CDR2 is SQIVND (reference sequence). CDR3: CATRGESAGNTIYF. In DNA form, the CDR3 reads TGTGCCACCCGAGGGGAGTCGGCGGGAAACACCATATATTTT.

The rearrangement uses TRBV5-4 and TRBJ2-7; 8 bases are shared with TRBD1. The junction had 9 bases not matched to a gene; V was cut back by 0 bases and J by 4 bases. Germline loops: CDR1 SGHNT, CDR2 YYREEE (reference sequence). CDR3 length: 16 residues. The CDR3, as DNA: TGTGCCAGCAGCTTGGTTCAGGGGGCGCGTGTGTACGAGCAGTACTTC. It yields the protein CASSLVQGARVYEQYF. Filled out from reference TRBV5-4 and TRBJ2-7, the complete variable domain reads ETGVTQSPTHLIKTRGQQVTLRCSSQSGHNTVSWYQQALGQGPQFIFQYYREEENGRGNFPPRFSGLQFPNYSSELNVNALELDDSALYLCASSLVQGARVYEQYFGPGTRLTVT.

V is TRBV5-4 and J is TRBJ1-1, with a weak D call TRBD1 (5 bases). The CDR3 sequence is 15 residues long. The ends were cut back, 0 bases at V and 1 base at J, with 10 bases in the middle. Germline CDR1 reads SGHNT; CDR2 reads YYREEE (reference sequence). Here the CDR3 reads CASSLGGGSNTEAFF. The CDR3, as DNA: TGTGCCAGCAGCTTGGGTGGGGGTTCGAACACTGAAGCTTTCTTT.

This chain joins TRBV24-1 and TRBJ2-7; D gene uncertain. Between the trimmed V and J ends, which lost 4 bases and 3 bases, there was a span of 6 bases. CDR1 and CDR2 (germline): KGHDR, SFDVKD. The CDR3 has 12 amino acids. CDR3 in amino acids: CATSEGYYEQYF. The CDR3 nucleotides read TGTGCCACCAGTGAGGGCTACTACGAGCAGTACTTC.

The genes are TRBV12-3 or TRBV12-4 and TRBJ1-1; D is undetermined. V gave up 6 bases and J gave up 6 bases, with 14 bases separating them. The CDR3 has 13 residues. CDR3 sequence reads: CASSRTSSPEAFF. DNA for the CDR3: TGTGCCAGCAGCCGCACTTCTTCCCCTGAAGCTTTCTTT.

J is TRBJ1-4 and V is TRBV27; 12 bases map to TRBD1. Germline trimming cut 6 bases from V and 5 bases from J; bases unmatched to any gene: 7. The CDR3 contains 16 residues. CDR1 MNHEY and CDR2 SMNVEV come from the germline V gene (reference sequence). CDR3 coding DNA: TGTGCCAGCAGACGGGACAGGGGGCAGAAGAATGAAAAACTGTTTTTT. Encoded protein: CASRRDRGQKNEKLFF.

In this sample, this clone turned up once. The CDR3 reads CASTRTARSNQPQHF. The CDR3 DNA reads TGTGCCAGTACCCGGACAGCGAGAAGCAATCAGCCCCAGCATTTT. V usage is TRBV19 and J usage is TRBJ1-5, with a possible D match to TRBD1 (6 bases). CDR3 length equals 15 residues. Germline CDR1 and CDR2: LNHDA and SQIVND (reference sequence). The V gene lost 7 bases and the J gene lost 1 base, with 14 bases spanning the gap.

The chain links TRBV27 to TRBJ2-7; TRBD1 matches 8 bases. This CDR3 has 14 residues. Germline V gene data show CDR1 as MNHEY and CDR2 as SMNVEV (reference sequence). Trimming took 3 bases from V and 5 from J; bases not matched to a gene: 6. CDR3: CASSFTGTGHEQYF. CDR3 sequence (DNA): TGTGCCAGCAGTTTTACAGGGACAGGCCACGAGCAGTACTTC.

The chain employs TRBV11-3 and TRBJ2-1; a weak D match, TRBD2 (6 bases). The V end was cut by 2 bases, the J end by 3 bases, with 8 bases between. Looked up from germline, CDR1 is SGHNT and CDR2 is YENEEA. The CDR3 consists of 14 residues. The DNA for the CDR3 is TGTGCCAGCAGCTTAATCGGGGGCTACAATGAGCAGTTCTTC. Translated: CASSLIGGYNEQFF.

This chain uses TRBV7-9 with TRBJ1-6; D perhaps matches TRBD1 (5 bases). Trimming shortened V by 1 base and J by 10 bases, and 14 bases separated the two germline ends. The CDR3 has 15 residues. The V gene's germline CDR1 is SEHNR and CDR2 FQNEAQ (reference sequence). The CDR3 region has the DNA TGTGCCAGCAGCTTAGAAGCTTTCGCAGGGTCACCCCTCCACTTT. Translated: CASSLEAFAGSPLHF.

This clone was counted once. J is TRBJ2-1 and V is TRBV4-2; D ambiguous. Looked up from germline, CDR1 is LGHNA and CDR2 is YNFKEQ. The CDR3 is 17 residues long. The germline V and J ends were trimmed by 0 bases and 8 bases, with 20 bases remaining between them. CDR3 amino acids: CASSQDLTNSKWDEQFF. CDR3 nucleotides: TGTGCCAGCAGCCAAGATCTCACAAATTCGAAATGGGATGAGCAGTTCTTC.

This rearrangement joins TRBV9 to TRBJ2-7; D gene ambiguous. This CDR3 comprises 15 residues. V gave up 3 bases and J gave up 2 bases, with 15 bases separating them. Germline assignment: CDR1 SGDLS and CDR2 YYNGEE. CDR3 sequence (DNA): TGTGCCAGCAGCGCAGCTAGTTCCCCCCCCTACGAGCAGTACTTC. Encoded protein: CASSAASSPPYEQYF.

V is TRBV18 and J is TRBJ2-6, with D uncertain. The V gene's germline CDR1 is KGHSH and CDR2 LQKENI. The CDR3 covers 15 residues. V shed 2 bases and J shed 0 bases, with 5 bases lying between them. In DNA form, the CDR3 reads TGTGCCAGCTCACCAGGGGTCTCTGGGGCCAACGTCCTGACTTTC. It codes for CASSPGVSGANVLTF. Filled out from reference TRBV18 and TRBJ2-6, the complete variable domain reads NAGVMQNPRHLVRRRGQEARLRCSPMKGHSHVYWYRQLPEEGLKFMVYLQKENIIDESGMPKERFSAEFPKEGPSILRIQQVVRGDSAAYFCASSPGVSGANVLTFGAGSRLTVL.

This chain uses TRBV6-6 with TRBJ1-6; D gene uncertain. Germline values: CDR1 MNHNY, CDR2 SVGAGI (reference sequence). The CDR3 has 16 amino acids. Trimming removed 0 bases at V and 9 bases at J, with 15 bases between. CDR3 residues: CASSYSRAASSSPLHF. CDR3 coding DNA: TGTGCCAGCAGTTACTCGAGGGCAGCTAGTAGTTCACCCCTCCACTTT.

The chain carries TRBV18 and TRBJ2-2; no reliable D call. The ends were cut back, 2 bases at V and 7 bases at J, with 5 bases in the middle. This CDR3 has 12 residues. The germline V gene encodes CDR1 KGHSH and CDR2 LQKENI. The CDR3 here is CASSPNLGELFF. In DNA, the CDR3 is TGTGCCAGCTCACCAAACCTCGGGGAGCTGTTTTTT.

The V call is TRBV7-9, the J call TRBJ2-5, with D possibly being TRBD1 or TRBD2 (5 bases each). The V gene's germline CDR1 is SEHNR and CDR2 FQNEAQ (reference sequence). Trimming cost V 7 bases and J 2 bases, with 17 bases left between them. The CDR3 spans 15 residues. The CDR3 DNA follows: TGTGCCAGCACCCCGGGACGGCTGGGACAAGAGACCCAGTACTTC. This translates into CASTPGRLGQETQYF.

The chain combines TRBV5-1 with TRBJ2-5; either TRBD1 or TRBD2 may fit D (5 bases each). Trimming took off 2 bases at V and 5 bases at J, with 10 bases between the two ends. Germline V CDR1 and CDR2: SGHRS, YFSETQ. The CDR3 covers 13 residues. CDR3 region: CASSFRERETQYF. The CDR3 DNA reads TGCGCCAGCAGCTTCAGGGAGCGGGAGACCCAGTACTTC. The full variable domain, in which reference TRBV5-1 and TRBJ2-5 provide the parts outside the CDR3, is KAGVTQTPRYLIKTRGQQVTLSCSPISGHRSVSWYQQTPGQGLQFLFEYFSETQRNKGNFPGRFSGRQFSNSRSEMNVSTLELGDSALYLCASSFRERETQYFGPGTRLLVL.

The chain couples TRBV9 to TRBJ1-5; D might be TRBD1 (5 bases). CDR1 and CDR2 (germline): SGDLS, YYNGEE. The CDR3 extends over 14 amino acids. V was clipped by 2 bases and J by 1 base, with 7 bases between them. For the CDR3, the DNA is TGTGCCAGCAGCGTCGGGGCCAGCAATCAGCCCCAGCATTTT. This gives the protein CASSVGASNQPQHF. Full variable domain (remainder filled in from reference TRBV9 and TRBJ1-5): DSGVTQTPKHLITATGQRVTLRCSPRSGDLSVYWYQQSLDQGLQFLIQYYNGEERAKGNILERFSAQQFPDLHSELNLSSLELGDSALYFCASSVGASNQPQHFGDGTRLSIL.

The chain combines TRBV5-1 with TRBJ2-1; 9 bases match TRBD1. Germline-derived CDR1 and CDR2 are SGHRS and YFSETQ. Losses at the gene ends were 4 bases for V and 6 bases for J; bases not matched to a gene: 8. This CDR3 contains 15 residues. CDR3 DNA sequence: TGCGCCAGCAGCCAAACCGGGACAGGGATCAATGAGCAGTTCTTC. Encoded protein: CASSQTGTGINEQFF.

This clone was counted once. The chain links TRBV6-5 to TRBJ1-4; 9 bases map to TRBD1. This CDR3 region has 15 residues. Per germline, CDR1 MNHEY and CDR2 SVGAGI. Germline trimming cut 1 base from V and 8 bases from J; bases unmatched to any gene: 5. DNA for the CDR3: TGTGCCAGCAGTTACTGGGGACAGGGTGACGAAAAACTGTTTTTT. Translated: CASSYWGQGDEKLFF.

As for this clone: One junction end disagrees with the germline gene, perhaps due to a read error. The V call is TRBV7-2, the J call TRBJ1-1; D gene ambiguous. The germline V gene has CDR1 SGHTA and CDR2 FQGNSA. CDR3 length equals 13 residues. CDR3 sequence: CASSLDAGQPRIF. The CDR3 DNA sequence: TGTGCCAGCAGCTTAGATGCTGGGCAGCCCCGGATATTT.

The V and J genes are TRBV4-3 and TRBJ2-7; 12 bases align to TRBD2. The CDR3 is 18 residues long. The trim removed 0 bases at V and 4 bases at J, leaving 10 bases unmatched. Per germline, CDR1 LGHNA and CDR2 YSLEER. CDR3 nucleotide sequence: TGCGCCAGCAGCCAAGACTTGCTAGCGGGAGGGCCGGGTTACGAGCAGTACTTC. This encodes CASSQDLLAGGPGYEQYF.

This clone was observed a single time. This chain connects TRBV19 to TRBJ2-5; 13 bases align to TRBD2. CDR1 and CDR2 from the germline V gene are LNHDA and SQIVND (reference sequence). This CDR3 is 15 amino acids long. V gave up 5 bases and J gave up 5 bases; unmatched junction bases: 5. The DNA of the CDR3 is TGTGCCAGTAGTCGGACTAGCGGGAGATTTGAGACCCAGTACTTC. This translates into CASSRTSGRFETQYF.

Here the CDR3 reads CSARLAGGYEQYF. In nucleotides, the CDR3 is TGCAGCGCGAGACTAGCGGGGGGCTACGAGCAGTACTTC. The chain joins TRBV29-1 to TRBJ2-7; 13 bases are a match to TRBD2. CDR1 and CDR2 from the germline V gene are SQVTM and ANQGSEA. This CDR3 comprises 13 residues. Trimming removed 7 bases from V and 3 bases from J; junction bases left unmatched: 3.

The chain carries TRBV24-1 and TRBJ1-2; D is undetermined. Germline V gene lookup returns CDR1 KGHDR and CDR2 SFDVKD. Between the trimmed V and J ends, which lost 0 bases and 8 bases, there was a span of 9 bases. This CDR3 is 13 amino acids long. The CDR3 sequence is CATSDLRVGGYTF. As DNA, the CDR3 is TGTGCCACCAGTGATTTGAGGGTTGGAGGCTACACCTTC.